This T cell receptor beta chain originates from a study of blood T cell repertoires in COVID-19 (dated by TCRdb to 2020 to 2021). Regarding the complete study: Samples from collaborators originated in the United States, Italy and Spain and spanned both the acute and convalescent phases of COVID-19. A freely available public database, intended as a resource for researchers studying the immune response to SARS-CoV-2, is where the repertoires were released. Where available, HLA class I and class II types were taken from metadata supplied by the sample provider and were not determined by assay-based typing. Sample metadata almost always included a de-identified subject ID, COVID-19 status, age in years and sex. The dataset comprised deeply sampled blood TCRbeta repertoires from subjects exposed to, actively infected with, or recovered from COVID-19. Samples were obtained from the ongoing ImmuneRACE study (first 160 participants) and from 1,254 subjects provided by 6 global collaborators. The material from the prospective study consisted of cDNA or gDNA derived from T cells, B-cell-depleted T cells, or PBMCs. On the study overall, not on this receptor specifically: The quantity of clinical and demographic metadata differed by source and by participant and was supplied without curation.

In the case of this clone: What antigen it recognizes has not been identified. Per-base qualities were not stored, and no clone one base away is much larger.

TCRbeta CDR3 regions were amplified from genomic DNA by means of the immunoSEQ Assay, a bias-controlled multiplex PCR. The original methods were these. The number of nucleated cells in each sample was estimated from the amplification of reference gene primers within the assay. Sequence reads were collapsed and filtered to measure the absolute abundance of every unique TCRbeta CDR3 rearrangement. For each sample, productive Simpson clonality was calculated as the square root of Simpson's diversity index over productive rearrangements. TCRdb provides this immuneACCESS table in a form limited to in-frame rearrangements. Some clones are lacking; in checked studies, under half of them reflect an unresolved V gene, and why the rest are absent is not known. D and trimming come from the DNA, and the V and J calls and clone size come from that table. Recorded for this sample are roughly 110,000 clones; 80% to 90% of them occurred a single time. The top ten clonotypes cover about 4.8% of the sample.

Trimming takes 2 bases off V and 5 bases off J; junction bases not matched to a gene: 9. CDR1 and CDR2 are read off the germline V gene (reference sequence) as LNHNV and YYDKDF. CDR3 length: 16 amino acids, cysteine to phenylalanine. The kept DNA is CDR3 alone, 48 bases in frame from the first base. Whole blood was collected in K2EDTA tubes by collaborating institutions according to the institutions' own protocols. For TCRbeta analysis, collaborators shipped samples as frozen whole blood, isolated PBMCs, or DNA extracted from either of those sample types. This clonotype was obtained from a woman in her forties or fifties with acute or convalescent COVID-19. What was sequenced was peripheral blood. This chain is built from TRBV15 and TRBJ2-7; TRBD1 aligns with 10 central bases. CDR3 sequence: CATSRFRRDRGHEQYF. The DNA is TGTGCCACCAGCAGATTTCGTCGGGACAGGGGTCACGAGCAGTACTTC.